Presented here are 19 T cell receptor beta chains from one specimen sequenced in a study of T cells of healthy individuals. Using its own MiXCR run on the 5' RACE reads, TCRdb lists one record per CDR3 protein. Among about 96,000 distinct CDR3 sequences, 15% to 20% were seen once, and the ten largest hold about 6%. The receptors derive from a human donor in good health.

This chain connects TRBV7-6 to TRBJ2-5; D gene uncertain. Germline loops: CDR1 SGHVS, CDR2 FNYEAQ. Trimming shortened V by 1 base and J by 5 bases, and 8 bases separated the two germline ends. The CDR3 spans 13 residues. DNA of the CDR3: TGTGCCAGCAGCTTAGTATTTTGGGAGACCCAGTACTTC. Translating it yields CASSLVFWETQYF.

This clonotype has at least ten counts. The chain recombines TRBV29-1 with TRBJ2-1; D perhaps matches TRBD2 (6 bases). CDR3 size: 14 residues. Germline CDR1 is SQVTM and CDR2 is ANQGSEA. V gave up 3 bases and J gave up 0 bases, with 9 bases separating them. CDR3 DNA sequence: TGCAGCGTTGACGGGGGTGTCTCCTACAATGAGCAGTTCTTC. Protein product: CSVDGGVSYNEQFF.

V gene TRBV7-8 combines with J gene TRBJ2-7; D ambiguous. V was cut by 1 base and J by 2 bases, with 6 bases left in between. Germline assignment: CDR1 SGHVS and CDR2 FQNEAQ. CDR3 length equals 13 residues. The CDR3 DNA follows: TGTGCCAGCAGCTTAGAACATACCTACGAGCAGTACTTC. This encodes CASSLEHTYEQYF.

This rearrangement joins TRBV20-1 to TRBJ1-5; 7 nucleotides align to TRBD1. Trimming took 2 bases from V and 4 from J; bases not matched to a gene: 8. The CDR3 contains 15 residues. CDR1 DFQATT and CDR2 SNEGSKA come from the germline V gene (reference sequence). The chain's CDR3 is CSARRSGGWNQPQHF. The DNA of the CDR3 is TGCAGTGCTAGAAGGTCAGGGGGTTGGAATCAGCCCCAGCATTTT.

CDR3 in amino acids: CASSLDPYNSPLHF. Written as DNA, the CDR3 is TGTGCCAGCAGCTTAGATCCCTATAATTCACCCCTCCACTTT. This chain joins TRBV7-9 and TRBJ1-6; D not certain. The CDR3 contains 14 residues. Germline loops: CDR1 SEHNR, CDR2 FQNEAQ (reference sequence). V lost 1 base and J lost 2, with 3 bases in between.

The rearrangement links TRBV15 to TRBJ1-2, with TRBD1 identical over 8 bases. The CDR3 contains 15 residues. Germline loops: CDR1 LNHNV, CDR2 YYDKDF (reference sequence). The V and J ends lost 4 bases and 7 bases, in that order; junction bases with no gene match: 11. DNA for the CDR3: TGTGCCACCAGCAAAGGACAGGGATATCCTTCTGGCTACACCTTC. Translated: CATSKGQGYPSGYTF.

The table lists this clonotype with a few counts. This rearrangement joins TRBV28 to TRBJ1-1; the D is unclear. Looked up from germline, CDR1 is MDHEN and CDR2 is SYDVKM. Trimming cost V 3 bases and J 4 bases, with 9 bases left between them. CDR3 size: 13 residues. The CDR3 loop is CASSFVGFTEAFF. For the CDR3, the DNA is TGTGCCAGCAGTTTCGTGGGGTTCACTGAAGCTTTCTTT.

This clonotype has more than one count but fewer than ten. The chain couples TRBV7-2 to TRBJ2-3, with TRBD1 matching over 7 bases. V was clipped by 2 bases and J by 8 bases; unmatched bases: 7. Germline lookup yields CDR1 SGHTA and CDR2 FQGNSA. This CDR3 region has 14 residues. The CDR3 DNA sequence: TGTGCCAGCAGCTTAACGTGGGCAGGGGGTACGCAGTATTTT. Translated, it gives CASSLTWAGGTQYF.

The chain employs TRBV30 and TRBJ2-1; 7 bases are shared with TRBD1. CDR1 and CDR2 from the germline V gene are GTSNPN and SVGIG (reference sequence). Unmatched junction bases numbered 18, after V lost 2 bases and J lost 8 bases. CDR3 length: 17 residues. CDR3 region: CAWSTGDRAWGEDEQFF. The CDR3, as DNA: TGTGCCTGGAGTACGGGCGACAGGGCCTGGGGTGAGGATGAGCAGTTCTTC.

A few counts support this clonotype. The rearrangement uses TRBV27 and TRBJ1-6; tentative D call: TRBD1 (5 bases). The germline V gene has CDR1 MNHEY and CDR2 SMNVEV (reference sequence). The length of the CDR3 is 14 residues. V lost 6 bases, J lost 4 bases, and 10 bases lay in between. The CDR3 here is CASRPEGYNSPLHF. Written as DNA, the CDR3 is TGTGCCAGCAGACCCGAGGGGTATAATTCACCCCTCCACTTT.

This chain joins TRBV10-3 and TRBJ1-4; tentatively, D is TRBD1 (6 bases). V was cut by 5 bases and J by 8 bases, with 24 bases left in between. The germline gives CDR1 ENHRY, CDR2 SYGVKD. The CDR3 length is 17 residues. The DNA of the CDR3 is TGTGCCATCAGTAGTAAGGGACAACTGAACAACGGGGAAAAACTGTTTTTT. Translating it yields CAISSKGQLNNGEKLFF.

V usage is TRBV27 and J usage is TRBJ2-6; no reliable D call. CDR1 and CDR2 (germline): MNHEY, SMNVEV (reference sequence). This CDR3 comprises 15 residues. V was cut by 8 bases and J by 0 bases, with 11 bases left in between. CDR3 region: CASRPGSSGANVLTF. For the CDR3, the DNA is TGTGCCAGCCGACCCGGCTCCTCTGGGGCCAACGTCCTGACTTTC.

This clonotype has a count of ten or more. This rearrangement joins TRBV7-2 to TRBJ2-2, with TRBD2 matching 7 bases. This CDR3 contains 15 residues. The germline V gene encodes CDR1 SGHTA and CDR2 FQGNSA. V gave up 6 bases and J gave up 5 bases; unmatched junction bases: 9. CDR3 bases: TGTGCCAGCAGTGTTGTGGGGGAGGGAACCGGGGAGCTGTTTTTT. It codes for CASSVVGEGTGELFF. The full variable domain, with the rest looked up from reference TRBV7-2 and TRBJ2-2, is GAGVSQSPSNKVTEKGKDVELRCDPISGHTALYWYRQSLGQGLEFLIYFQGNSAPDKSGLPSDRFSAERTGGSVSTLTIQRTQQEDSAVYLCASSVVGEGTGELFFGEGSRLTVL.

The genes are TRBV3-1 and TRBJ2-3; 7 bases match TRBD1. The J segment lost 4 bases and the V segment lost 4 bases, leaving 8 bases of the junction unmatched. The CDR3 has 15 residues. Germline-derived CDR1 and CDR2 are LGHDT and YNNKEL (reference sequence). This CDR3 is CASSPGGSQADTQYF. CDR3 sequence (DNA): TGTGCCAGCAGCCCAGGGGGATCCCAGGCAGATACGCAGTATTTT.

This clonotype has ten or more counts. The CDR3 nucleotides are TGCGCCAGCAGCCAAGATTTTCAGCCCCAGCATTTT. Translating it yields CASSQDFQPQHF. The chain uses TRBV4-1 and TRBJ1-5, with unresolved D. The CDR3 is 12 residues long. Germline V gene sequence: CDR1 MGHRA, CDR2 YSYEKL. Trimming stripped 0 bases from V and 6 bases from J, with 3 bases between.

This clonotype showed up many times. In DNA, the CDR3 is TGTGCCAGTAGTATAGGGACTCCCTCCTACAATGAGCAGTTCTTC. This translates into CASSIGTPSYNEQFF. The chain employs TRBV19 and TRBJ2-1; maybe TRBD2 (5 bases). V lost 1 base and J 0 bases, leaving 7 bases between the germline ends. CDR3 length: 15 amino acids. The germline V gene encodes CDR1 LNHDA and CDR2 SQIVND (reference sequence).

This clonotype was seen ten or more times. The chain employs TRBV29-1 and TRBJ1-5; D perhaps matches TRBD1 (5 bases). CDR3 length equals 13 residues. V lost 6 bases to trimming and J lost 4 bases, with 13 bases between them. Germline V CDR1 and CDR2: SQVTM, ANQGSEA. Written as DNA, the CDR3 is TGCAGCGTAGGGGTGGCCCTTAATCAGCCCCAGCATTTT. This sequence encodes CSVGVALNQPQHF.

The J gene is TRBJ1-5, the V gene TRBV20-1; D might be TRBD1 (6 bases). The V end lost 6 bases, the J end lost 0 bases, and 12 bases lay between the germline ends. The CDR3 has 14 amino acids. Germline V gene data show CDR1 as DFQATT and CDR2 as SNEGSKA (reference sequence). As DNA, the CDR3 is TGCAGTGCCCGAGGACAGTATAGCAATCAGCCCCAGCATTTT. This translates into CSARGQYSNQPQHF.

This clonotype has just a few counts. The rearrangement uses TRBV6-2 or TRBV6-3 and TRBJ2-7; TRBD2 matches 10 bases. This CDR3 is built from 16 residues. With V trimmed by 5 bases and J by 0 bases, 7 bases remained unmatched. Germline V lookup: CDR1 MNHEY, CDR2 SVGEGT. The CDR3, as DNA: TGTGCCAGCAGTAAAACTAGCGGGGTAAGCTCCTACGAGCAGTACTTC. This gives the protein CASSKTSGVSSYEQYF.